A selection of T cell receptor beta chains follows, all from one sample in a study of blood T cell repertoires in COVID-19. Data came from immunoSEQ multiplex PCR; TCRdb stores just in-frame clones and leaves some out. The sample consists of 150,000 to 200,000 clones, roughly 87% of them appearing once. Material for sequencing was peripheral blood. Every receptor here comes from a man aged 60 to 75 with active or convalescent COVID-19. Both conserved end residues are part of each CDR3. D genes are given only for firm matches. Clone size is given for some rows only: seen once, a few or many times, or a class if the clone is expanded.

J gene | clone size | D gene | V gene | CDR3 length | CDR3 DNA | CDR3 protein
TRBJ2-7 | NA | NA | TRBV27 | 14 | TGTGCCAGCAGTTTAGGGCAGGGGTTCTACGAGCAGTACTTC | CASSLGQGFYEQYF
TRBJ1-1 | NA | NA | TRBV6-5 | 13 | TGTGCCAGCAGTCTAGGACGGGACTATGAAGCTTTCTTT | CASSLGRDYEAFF
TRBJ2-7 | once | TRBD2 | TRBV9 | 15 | TGTGCCAGCAGCGTAGGGCGGGGGGGCACCTACGAGCAGTACTTC | CASSVGRGGTYEQYF
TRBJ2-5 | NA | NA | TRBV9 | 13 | TGTGCCAGCAGCCCGACAGACCAAGAGACCCAGTACTTC | CASSPTDQETQYF
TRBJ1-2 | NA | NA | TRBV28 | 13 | TGTGCCACCTTGGGTTTAACAGGGACTGGCTACACCTTC | CATLGLTGTGYTF
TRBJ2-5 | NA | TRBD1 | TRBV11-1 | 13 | TGTGCCAGCAGCCTAGACAGGGAACAGACCCAGTACTTC | CASSLDREQTQYF
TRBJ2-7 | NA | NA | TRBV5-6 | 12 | TGTGCCAGCAGCAGGGGAACCTACGAGCAGTACTTC | CASSRGTYEQYF
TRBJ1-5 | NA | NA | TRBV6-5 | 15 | TGTGCCAGCAGTTACTCGGGGCTGGGAAATCAGCCCCAGCATTTT | CASSYSGLGNQPQHF
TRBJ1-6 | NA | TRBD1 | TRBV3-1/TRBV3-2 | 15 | TGTGCCAGCAGCCAAATGGGGACAGGGAATTCACCCCTCCACTTT | CASSQMGTGNSPLHF
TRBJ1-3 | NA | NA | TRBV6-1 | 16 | TGTGCCAGCAGTGAAGTCACCCACTCTACGGGAAACACCATATATTTT | CASSEVTHSTGNTIYF